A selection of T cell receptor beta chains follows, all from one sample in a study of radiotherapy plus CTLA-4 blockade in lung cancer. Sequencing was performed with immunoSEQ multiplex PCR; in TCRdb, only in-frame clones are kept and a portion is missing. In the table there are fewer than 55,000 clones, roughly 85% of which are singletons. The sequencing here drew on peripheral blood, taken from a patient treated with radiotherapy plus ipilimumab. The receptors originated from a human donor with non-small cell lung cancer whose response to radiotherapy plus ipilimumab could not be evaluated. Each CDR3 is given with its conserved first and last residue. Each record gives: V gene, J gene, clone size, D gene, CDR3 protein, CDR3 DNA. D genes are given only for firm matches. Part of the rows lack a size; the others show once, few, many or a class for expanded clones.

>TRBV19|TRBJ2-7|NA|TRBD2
CASSRTSGYYEQYF
TGTGCCAGTAGTAGGACTAGCGGGTACTACGAGCAGTACTTC
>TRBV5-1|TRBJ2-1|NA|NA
CASSAQGGSYNEQFF
TGCGCCAGCAGCGCTCAGGGAGGCTCCTACAATGAGCAGTTCTTC
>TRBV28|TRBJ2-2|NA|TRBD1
CASSGRQGKTGELFF
TGTGCCAGCAGTGGAAGACAGGGGAAAACCGGGGAGCTGTTTTTT
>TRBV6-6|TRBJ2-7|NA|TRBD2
CASSYSGTSPSYEQYF
TGTGCCAGCAGTTACTCCGGGACTAGTCCTTCCTACGAGCAGTACTTC
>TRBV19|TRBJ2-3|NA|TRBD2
CASSIGLAGADTQYF
TGTGCCAGTAGTATCGGACTAGCGGGAGCAGATACGCAGTATTTT
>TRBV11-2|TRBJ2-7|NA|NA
CASSLDIGGRGEQYF
TGTGCCAGCAGCTTAGATATAGGCGGAAGGGGCGAGCAGTACTTC
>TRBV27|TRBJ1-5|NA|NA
CASTLGRQPQHF
TGTGCCAGCACCTTAGGGAGACAGCCCCAGCATTTT
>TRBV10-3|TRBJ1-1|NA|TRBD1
CAISGQGGLNTEAFF
TGTGCCATCAGCGGACAGGGGGGTTTGAACACTGAAGCTTTCTTT
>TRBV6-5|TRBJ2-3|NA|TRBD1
CASTGQATDTQYF
TGTGCCAGTACGGGACAGGCAACAGATACGCAGTATTTT
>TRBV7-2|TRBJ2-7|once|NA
CASSLDSLAGFVYEQYF
TGTGCCAGCAGCTTAGACTCCCTGGCAGGGTTTGTCTACGAGCAGTACTTC
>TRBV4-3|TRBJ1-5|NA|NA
CASSQERGAGQPQHF
TGCGCCAGCAGCCAAGAACGGGGGGCCGGTCAGCCCCAGCATTTT
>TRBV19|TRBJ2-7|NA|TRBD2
CASSIAGTSGSYEQYF
TGTGCCAGTAGTATTGCCGGGACTAGCGGATCCTACGAGCAGTACTTC
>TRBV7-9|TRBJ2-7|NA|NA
CASSLGVYEQYF
TGTGCCAGCAGCTTAGGAGTCTACGAGCAGTACTTC
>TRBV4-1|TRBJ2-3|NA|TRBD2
CASSQGVTSGVTDTQYF
TGCGCCAGCAGCCAAGGCGTGACTAGCGGGGTCACAGATACGCAGTATTTT
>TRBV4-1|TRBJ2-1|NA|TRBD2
CASSPGLAGVDEQFF
TGCGCCAGCAGCCCGGGACTAGCGGGAGTCGATGAGCAGTTCTTC
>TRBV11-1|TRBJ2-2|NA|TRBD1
CASSSTGTGGILTGELFF
TGTGCCAGCAGCTCAACCGGGACAGGGGGAATCCTGACCGGGGAGCTGTTTTTT
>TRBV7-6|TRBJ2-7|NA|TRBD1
CASSFMGQGALEQYF
TGTGCCAGCAGCTTTATGGGGCAGGGGGCTCTCGAGCAGTACTTC
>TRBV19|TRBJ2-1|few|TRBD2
CASRTSGRVNEQFF
TGTGCCAGTAGAACTAGCGGGAGAGTCAATGAGCAGTTCTTC
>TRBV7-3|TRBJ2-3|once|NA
CASSLMGATGTDTQYF
TGTGCCAGCAGCTTAATGGGGGCTACGGGCACAGATACGCAGTATTTT
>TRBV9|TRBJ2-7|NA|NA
CASSPPGTFDEQYF
TGTGCCAGCAGCCCGCCAGGGACTTTTGACGAGCAGTACTTC
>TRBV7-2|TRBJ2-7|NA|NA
CASSLGLLSYEQYF
TGTGCCAGCAGCTTGGGGCTGCTATCCTACGAGCAGTACTTC
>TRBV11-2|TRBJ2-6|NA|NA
CASSPISGANVLTF
TGTGCCAGCAGCCCTATCTCTGGGGCCAACGTCCTGACTTTC
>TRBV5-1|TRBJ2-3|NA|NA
CASSLGEDTDTQYF
TGCGCCAGCAGCTTGGGTGAGGACACAGATACGCAGTATTTT
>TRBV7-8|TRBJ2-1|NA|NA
CASSPTRGEYNEQFF
TGTGCCAGCAGCCCTACGCGGGGAGAATACAATGAGCAGTTCTTC
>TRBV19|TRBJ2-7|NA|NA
CASSSRGPSYEQYF
TGTGCCAGTAGTTCTAGAGGGCCTTCCTACGAGCAGTACTTC
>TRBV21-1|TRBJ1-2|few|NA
CASSKDSLYGYTF
TGTGCCAGCAGCAAGGACAGCCTCTATGGCTACACCTTC
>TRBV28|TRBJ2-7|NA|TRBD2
CASALGGLAGNEQYF
TGTGCCAGCGCCCTCGGGGGACTAGCGGGAAACGAGCAGTACTTC
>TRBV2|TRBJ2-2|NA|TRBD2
CASTRGGTSAYTGELFF
TGTGCCAGCACCCGAGGCGGGACTAGCGCCTACACCGGGGAGCTGTTTTTT
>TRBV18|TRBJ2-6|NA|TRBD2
CASSPILAGAGANVLTF
TGTGCCAGCTCACCAATACTAGCGGGAGCTGGGGCCAACGTCCTGACTTTC
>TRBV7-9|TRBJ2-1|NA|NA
CASTQDGSSYNEQFF
TGTGCCAGCACTCAGGACGGGAGCTCCTACAATGAGCAGTTCTTC
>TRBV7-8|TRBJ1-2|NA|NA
CASSLGGAVYGYTF
TGTGCCAGCAGCTTAGGGGGAGCCGTCTATGGCTACACCTTC
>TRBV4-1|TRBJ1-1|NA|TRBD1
CASSQPWTGPTTEAFF
TGCGCCAGCAGCCAACCTTGGACAGGGCCTACCACTGAAGCTTTCTTT
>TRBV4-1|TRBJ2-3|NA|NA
CASSQATTMSTDTQYF
TGCGCCAGCAGCCAAGCAACTACCATGAGCACAGATACGCAGTATTTT
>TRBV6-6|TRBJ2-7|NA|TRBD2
CASSYRGREGSEQYF
TGTGCCAGCAGTTACCGCGGCCGGGAGGGTTCCGAGCAGTACTTC
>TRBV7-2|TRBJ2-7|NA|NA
CASSLVFGAYEQYF
TGTGCCAGCAGCTTAGTTTTCGGTGCCTACGAGCAGTACTTC
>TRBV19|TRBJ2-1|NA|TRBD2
CASSVLAEAYNEQFF
TGTGCCAGTAGTGTCCTAGCGGAAGCCTACAATGAGCAGTTCTTC
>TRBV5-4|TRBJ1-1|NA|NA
CASSVRDTEAFF
TGTGCCAGCAGCGTCCGGGACACTGAAGCTTTCTTT
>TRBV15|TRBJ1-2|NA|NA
CATSPRGGWGYGYTF
TGTGCCACCAGCCCGAGGGGGGGATGGGGCTATGGCTACACCTTC
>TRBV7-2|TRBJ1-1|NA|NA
CASSLFGGTEAFF
TGTGCCAGCAGCTTATTCGGGGGCACTGAAGCTTTCTTT
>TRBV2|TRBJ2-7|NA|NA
CASSERGPQGQGEQYF
TGTGCCAGCAGTGAGAGGGGACCTCAGGGGCAGGGCGAGCAGTACTTC
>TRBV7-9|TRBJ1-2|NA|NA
CASSSYRTVGYGYTF
TGTGCCAGCAGCTCTTACAGGACCGTCGGCTATGGCTACACCTTC
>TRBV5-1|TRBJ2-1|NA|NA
CASSLSLTNEQFF
TGCGCCAGCAGCTTGTCCCTCACAAATGAGCAGTTCTTC